This TCR beta chain was obtained from a study of blood T cell repertoires in COVID-19. Sequencing used immunoSEQ multiplex PCR; TCRdb keeps in-frame clones, though not all of them. This table has about 230,000 clones, approximately 84% appearing once. The sequencing sample was made of peripheral blood. This clonotype originated in a man aged 50-59 years with COVID-19, enrolled during active disease.

The CDR3 region has the DNA TGTGCCAGCAGCTTTAGCGGACAGGGGGTCAAAAACATTCAGTACTTC. Translating gives CASSFSGQGVKNIQYF. The genes are TRBV11-3 and TRBJ2-4, with TRBD1 matching 10 bases. Germline CDR1 reads SGHNT; CDR2 reads YENEEA. This CDR3 region has 16 residues. The J segment lost 3 bases and the V segment lost 3 bases, leaving 5 bases of the junction unmatched.